A single sample is the source of the 10 T cell receptor beta chains below, sequenced in a study of post-analysis software for immune sequencing data. No antigen has been identified for these receptors. cDNA libraries for TCR beta contained unique molecular identifiers. MiXCR, run by TCRdb on the PCR reads, gives a single entry per CDR3 protein. Among around 700,000 distinct CDR3 sequences listed, roughly three fifths were seen once. Findings and caveats of the study: Patients used several TRBV segments, including TRBV5-6, TRBV5-1 and TRBV20-1, more often than controls.

The sequenced sample was blood. These receptor sequences come from a girl aged 2-15 years with multiple sclerosis.

The CDR3 is CASSYASARNQPQHF. The CDR3 DNA reads as TGTGCCAGCAGTTACGCGTCTGCTCGGAACCAGCCCCAGCATTTT. The genes are TRBV6-2 or TRBV6-3 and TRBJ1-5; no definite D call. Trimming took 2 bases from V and 7 from J, leaving 15 bases between them. The CDR3 extends over 15 amino acids. Germline V lookup: CDR1 MNHEY, CDR2 SVGEGT.

This clonotype showed up just a few times. V gene TRBV9 combines with J gene TRBJ1-2, with D maybe TRBD1 (6 bases). Trimming removed 0 bases from V and 6 bases from J, with 12 bases in between. This CDR3 has 14 residues. Germline CDR1 reads SGDLS; CDR2 reads YYNGEE. The CDR3 bases are TGTGCCAGCAGCGTAGCTTATCAGGGGAATGGCTACACCTTC. This translates into CASSVAYQGNGYTF. The full variable domain, rest sourced from reference TRBV9 and TRBJ1-2, is DSGVTQTPKHLITATGQRVTLRCSPRSGDLSVYWYQQSLDQGLQFLIQYYNGEERAKGNILERFSAQQFPDLHSELNLSSLELGDSALYFCASSVAYQGNGYTFGSGTRLTVV.

V gene TRBV20-1 combines with J gene TRBJ1-2; no reliable D call. Looked up from germline, CDR1 is DFQATT and CDR2 is SNEGSKA (reference sequence). Trimming cost V 3 bases and J 0 bases, with 8 bases left between them. The CDR3 consists of 13 residues. CDR3 loop: CSASVGPNYGYTF. The CDR3 DNA sequence: TGCAGTGCTAGTGTAGGGCCTAACTATGGCTACACCTTC.

The chain recombines TRBV29-1 with TRBJ2-3; D call uncertain. The CDR3 is 11 amino acids. From germline, CDR1 is SQVTM and CDR2 ANQGSEA. V lost 1 base, J lost 7 bases, and 6 bases lay in between. CDR3 bases: TGCAGCGTTGAAGGGTTGAATACGCAGTATTTT. Translation gives CSVEGLNTQYF.

The rearrangement joins TRBV25-1 to TRBJ1-2, with D unclear. Germline CDR1 MGHDK, CDR2 SYGVNS. The CDR3 covers 13 residues. The germline V and J ends were trimmed by 2 bases and 3 bases, with 7 bases remaining between them. CDR3 DNA sequence: TGTGCCAGCAGTGAAGGGGAGGACTATGGCTACACCTTC. This codes for CASSEGEDYGYTF.

This clonotype came up a few times. The chain links TRBV12-3 or TRBV12-4 to TRBJ2-1, with TRBD2 as a possible D gene (7 bases). This CDR3 has 10 amino acids. The V end lost 7 bases, the J end lost 13 bases, and 11 bases lay between the germline ends. CDR3 DNA: TGTGCCAGCAAGGGGGGGGCCCAGTTCTTC. Its protein product is CASKGGAQFF.

This chain uses TRBV12-3 or TRBV12-4 with TRBJ2-2; TRBD1 agrees at 8 bases. The V gene end was trimmed by 7 bases and the J gene end by 5 bases; junction bases not matched to a gene: 18. The CDR3 extends over 18 amino acids. CDR3 residues: CASTSLFFDRGRTGELFF. DNA of the CDR3: TGTGCCAGCACCTCGCTATTTTTTGACAGGGGTCGGACCGGGGAGCTGTTTTTT.

Notes on this clonotype: A junction end diverges from the germline sequence, so it may reflect a read error. The genes are TRBV5-6 and TRBJ2-5; 9 bases fit TRBD1. CDR1 and CDR2 from the germline V gene are SGHDT and YYEEEE. This CDR3 is built from 16 residues. CDR3 sequence (DNA): TGTGCCAGCAGCCCCGTACCGGGACAGGGACAGGAGACCCGGTACTTC. Protein sequence: CASSPVPGQGQETRYF.

V gene TRBV5-1 combines with J gene TRBJ1-2; 7 nucleotides match TRBD1. The ends lost 6 bases at V and 10 bases at J; junction bases unmatched: 9. This CDR3 has 12 residues. Germline CDR1 and CDR2: SGHRS and YFSETQ. CDR3 nucleotides: TGCGCCAGCACCGGACAGGCCCCAGTCTACACCTTC. Protein product: CASTGQAPVYTF.

This rearrangement joins TRBV2 to TRBJ1-1; maybe TRBD1 (6 bases). This CDR3 is built from 13 residues. The germline gives CDR1 SNHLY, CDR2 FYNNEI. The V end was cut by 7 bases, the J end by 2 bases, with 11 bases between. The CDR3 DNA follows: TGTGCCAGCATGGGGACACGCAACACTGAAGCTTTCTTT. Translation gives CASMGTRNTEAFF.